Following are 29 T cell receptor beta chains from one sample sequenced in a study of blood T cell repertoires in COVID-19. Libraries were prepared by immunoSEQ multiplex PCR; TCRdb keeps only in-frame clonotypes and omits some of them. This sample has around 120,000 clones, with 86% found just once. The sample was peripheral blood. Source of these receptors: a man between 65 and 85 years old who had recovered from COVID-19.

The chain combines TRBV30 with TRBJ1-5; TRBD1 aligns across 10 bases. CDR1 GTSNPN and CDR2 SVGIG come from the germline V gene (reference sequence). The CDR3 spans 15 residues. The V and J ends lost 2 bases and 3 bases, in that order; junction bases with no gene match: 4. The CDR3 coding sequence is TGTGCCTGGAGTTCCGGGACAGGGGACAATCAGCCCCAGCATTTT. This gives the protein CAWSSGTGDNQPQHF.

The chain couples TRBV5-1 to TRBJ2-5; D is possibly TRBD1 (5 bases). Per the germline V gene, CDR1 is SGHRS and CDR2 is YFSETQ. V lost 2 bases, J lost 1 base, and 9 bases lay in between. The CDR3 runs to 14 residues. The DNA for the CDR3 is TGCGCCAGCAGCTTTCAGGGCGCCCAAGAGACCCAGTACTTC. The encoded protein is CASSFQGAQETQYF.

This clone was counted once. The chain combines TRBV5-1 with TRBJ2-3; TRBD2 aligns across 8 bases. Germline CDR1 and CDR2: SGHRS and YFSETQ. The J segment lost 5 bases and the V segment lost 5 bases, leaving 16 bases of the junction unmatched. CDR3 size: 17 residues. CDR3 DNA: TGCGCCAGCAGACCCTCAGCGGCTAGCGGGCATGGAGATACGCAGTATTTT. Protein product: CASRPSAASGHGDTQYF.

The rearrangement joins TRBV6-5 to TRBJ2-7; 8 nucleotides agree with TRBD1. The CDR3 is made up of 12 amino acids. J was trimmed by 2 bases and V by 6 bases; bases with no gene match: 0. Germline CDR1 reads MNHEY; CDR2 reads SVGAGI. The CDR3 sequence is CASRDRAYEQYF. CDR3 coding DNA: TGTGCCAGCAGGGACAGGGCCTACGAGCAGTACTTC.

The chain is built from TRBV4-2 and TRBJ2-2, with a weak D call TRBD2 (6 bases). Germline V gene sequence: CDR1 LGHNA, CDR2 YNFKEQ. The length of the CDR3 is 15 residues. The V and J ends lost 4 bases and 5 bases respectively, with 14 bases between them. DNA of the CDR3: TGTGCCAGCAGCCTTCCGGGACTTAGAACCGGGGAGCTGTTTTTT. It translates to CASSLPGLRTGELFF.

In nucleotides, the CDR3 is TGTGCCAGCAGCCCCCGGGACAGGGGGCCAGATACGCAGTATTTT. Its protein is CASSPRDRGPDTQYF. The gene calls are TRBV11-1 and TRBJ2-3, with 12 bases lining up with TRBD1. The CDR3 is made up of 15 amino acids. Germline V gene lookup returns CDR1 SGHAT and CDR2 FQDESV (reference sequence). Unmatched junction bases numbered 4, after V lost 5 bases and J lost 4 bases.

The CDR3 bases are TGTGCCAGCAGTGGGTCTAGCGGGAGGCGCGAGCAGTACTTC. This encodes CASSGSSGRREQYF. V gene TRBV6-2 or TRBV6-3 combines with J gene TRBJ2-7, with 11 bases that match TRBD2. There are 14 residues in the CDR3. Germline V gene lookup returns CDR1 MNHEY and CDR2 SVGEGT. Trimming cost V 5 bases and J 6 bases; bases outside gene matches: 6.

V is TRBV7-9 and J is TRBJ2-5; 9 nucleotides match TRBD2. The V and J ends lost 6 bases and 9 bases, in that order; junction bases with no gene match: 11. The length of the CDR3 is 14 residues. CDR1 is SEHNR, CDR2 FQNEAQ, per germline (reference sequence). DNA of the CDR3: TGTGCCAGCAGTTCAAGGGGCGGGAGGGAGCCCCAGTACTTC. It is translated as CASSSRGGREPQYF. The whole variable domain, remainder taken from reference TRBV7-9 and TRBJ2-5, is DTGVSQNPRHKITKRGQNVTFRCDPISEHNRLYWYRQTLGQGPEFLTYFQNEAQLEKSRLLSDRFSAERPKGSFSTLEIQRTEQGDSAMYLCASSSRGGREPQYFGPGTRLLVL.

The CDR3 is CASSPRGQGQETQYF. The CDR3 bases are TGTGCCAGCAGCCCCCGAGGACAGGGCCAAGAGACCCAGTACTTC. V is TRBV3-1 (or the pseudogene TRBV3-2) and J is TRBJ2-5; TRBD1 matches 8 bases. The CDR3 has 15 residues. Germline CDR1 is LGHDT and CDR2 is YNNKEL (reference sequence). Trimming cost V 4 bases and J 1 base; bases outside gene matches: 5.

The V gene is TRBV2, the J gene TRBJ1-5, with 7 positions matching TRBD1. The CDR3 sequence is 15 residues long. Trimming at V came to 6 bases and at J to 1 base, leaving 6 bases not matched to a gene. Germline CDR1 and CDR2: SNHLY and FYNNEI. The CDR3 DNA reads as TGTGCCAGCAGAGCTGACAGGGCCAGCAATCAGCCCCAGCATTTT. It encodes CASRADRASNQPQHF. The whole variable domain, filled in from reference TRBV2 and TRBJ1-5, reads EPEVTQTPSHQVTQMGQEVILRCVPISNHLYFYWYRQILGQKVEFLVSFYNNEISEKSEIFDDQFSVERPDGSNFTLKIRSTKLEDSAMYFCASRADRASNQPQHFGDGTRLSIL.

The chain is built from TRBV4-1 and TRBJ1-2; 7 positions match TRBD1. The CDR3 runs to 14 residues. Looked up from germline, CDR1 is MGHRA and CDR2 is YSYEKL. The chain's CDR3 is CPPSRLGTAYGYTF. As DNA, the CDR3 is TGCCCCCCCAGCCGACTCGGGACAGCCTATGGCTACACCTTC.

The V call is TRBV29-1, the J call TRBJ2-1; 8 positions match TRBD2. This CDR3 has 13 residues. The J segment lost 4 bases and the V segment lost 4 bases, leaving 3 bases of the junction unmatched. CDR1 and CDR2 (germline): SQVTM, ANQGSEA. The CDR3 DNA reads TGCAGCGTTGGCCGGGGGGGGTACAATGAGCAGTTCTTC. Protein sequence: CSVGRGGYNEQFF.

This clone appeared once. In nucleotides, the CDR3 is TGTGCCAGCAGTCAAACAGGGGCAAGGACTGAAGCTTTCTTT. It is translated as CASSQTGARTEAFF. The chain carries TRBV28 and TRBJ1-1; 7 bases fit TRBD1. V shed 5 bases, J shed 5 bases, and the junction held 8 bases outside the gene matches. The CDR3 spans 14 residues. Looked up from germline, CDR1 is MDHEN and CDR2 is SYDVKM.

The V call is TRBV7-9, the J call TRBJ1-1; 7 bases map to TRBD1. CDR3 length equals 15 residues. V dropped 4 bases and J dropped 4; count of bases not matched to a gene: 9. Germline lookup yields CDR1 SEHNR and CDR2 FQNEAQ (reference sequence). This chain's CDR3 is CASSSPRTGGTEAFF. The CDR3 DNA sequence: TGTGCCAGCAGCTCACCCCGGACAGGAGGCACTGAAGCTTTCTTT.

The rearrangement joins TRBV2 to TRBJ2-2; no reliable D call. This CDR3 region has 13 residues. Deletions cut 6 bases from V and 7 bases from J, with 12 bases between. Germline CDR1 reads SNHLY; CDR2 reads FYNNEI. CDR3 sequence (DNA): TGTGCCAGCAGCCCAAACAGCCTCGGGGAGCTGTTTTTT. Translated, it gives CASSPNSLGELFF.

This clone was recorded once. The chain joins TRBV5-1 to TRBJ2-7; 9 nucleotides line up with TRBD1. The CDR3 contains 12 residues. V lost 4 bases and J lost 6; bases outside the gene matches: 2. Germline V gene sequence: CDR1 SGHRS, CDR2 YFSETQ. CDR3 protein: CASSMDRGEQYF. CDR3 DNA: TGCGCCAGCAGCATGGACAGGGGCGAGCAGTACTTC.

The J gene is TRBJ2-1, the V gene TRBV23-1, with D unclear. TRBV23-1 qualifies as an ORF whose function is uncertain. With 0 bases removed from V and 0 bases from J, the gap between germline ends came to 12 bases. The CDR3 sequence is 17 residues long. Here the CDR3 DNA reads TGCGCCAGCAGTCAATCCGAGAGCGCCAGCTCCTACAATGAGCAGTTCTTC. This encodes CASSQSESASSYNEQFF.

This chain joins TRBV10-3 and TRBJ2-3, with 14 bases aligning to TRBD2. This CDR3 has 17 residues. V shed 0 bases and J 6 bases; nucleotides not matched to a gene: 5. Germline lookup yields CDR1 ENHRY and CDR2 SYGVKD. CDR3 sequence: CAISESRTSGRSDTQYF. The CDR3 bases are TGTGCCATCAGTGAGTCACGGACTAGCGGGAGGTCGGATACGCAGTATTTT.

The CDR3 protein is CASSVSGLHTYEQYF. In nucleotides, the CDR3 is TGTGCCAGCAGCGTATCGGGACTCCACACCTACGAGCAGTACTTC. The chain uses TRBV9 and TRBJ2-7, with a weak D call TRBD2 (6 bases). V was shortened by 1 base and J by 2 bases, with 13 bases between the two germline ends. Germline V CDR1 and CDR2: SGDLS, YYNGEE. The CDR3 contains 15 residues.

CDR3 nucleotides: TGTGCCTGGAGTACCGGACAGGGATCCTATGGCTACACCTTC. Translating it yields CAWSTGQGSYGYTF. The V call is TRBV30, the J call TRBJ1-2, with 8 positions matching TRBD1. The CDR3 extends over 14 amino acids. V trimming: 2 bases; J trimming: 4 bases; junction bases outside the gene matches: 6. Germline V gives CDR1 GTSNPN, CDR2 SVGIG (reference sequence).

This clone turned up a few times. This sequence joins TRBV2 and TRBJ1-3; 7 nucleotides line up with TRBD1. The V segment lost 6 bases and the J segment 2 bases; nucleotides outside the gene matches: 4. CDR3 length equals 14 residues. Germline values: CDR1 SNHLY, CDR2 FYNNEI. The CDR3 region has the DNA TGTGCCAGCAGGCCCGGGACAGCTGGAAACACCATATATTTT. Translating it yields CASRPGTAGNTIYF.

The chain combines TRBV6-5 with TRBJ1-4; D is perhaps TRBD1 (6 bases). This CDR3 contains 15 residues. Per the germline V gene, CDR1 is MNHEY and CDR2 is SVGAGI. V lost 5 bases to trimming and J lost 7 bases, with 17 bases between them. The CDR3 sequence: CASSRTRGSGEKLFF. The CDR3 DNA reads TGTGCCAGCAGTCGAACCAGGGGATCCGGTGAAAAACTGTTTTTT.

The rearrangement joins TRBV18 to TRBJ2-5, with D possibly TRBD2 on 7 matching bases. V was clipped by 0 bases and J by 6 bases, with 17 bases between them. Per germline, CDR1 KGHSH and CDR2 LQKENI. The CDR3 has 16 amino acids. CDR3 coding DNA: TGTGCCAGCTCACCACCAAGGTTACCGGGGGGCCAGACCCAGTACTTC. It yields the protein CASSPPRLPGGQTQYF.

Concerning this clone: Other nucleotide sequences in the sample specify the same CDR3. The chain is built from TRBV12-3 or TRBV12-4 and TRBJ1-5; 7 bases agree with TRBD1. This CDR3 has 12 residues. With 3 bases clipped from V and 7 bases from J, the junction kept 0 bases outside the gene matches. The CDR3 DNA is TGTGCCAGCAGTTTCAGGGGGCAGCCCCAGCATTTT. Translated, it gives CASSFRGQPQHF.

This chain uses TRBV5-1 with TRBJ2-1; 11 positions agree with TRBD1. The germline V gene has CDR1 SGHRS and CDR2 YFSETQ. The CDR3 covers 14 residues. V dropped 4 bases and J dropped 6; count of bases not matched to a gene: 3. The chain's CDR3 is CASSTGTGGNEQFF. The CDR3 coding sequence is TGCGCCAGCAGCACGGGGACAGGGGGCAATGAGCAGTTCTTC. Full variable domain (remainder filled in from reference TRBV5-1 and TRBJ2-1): KAGVTQTPRYLIKTRGQQVTLSCSPISGHRSVSWYQQTPGQGLQFLFEYFSETQRNKGNFPGRFSGRQFSNSRSEMNVSTLELGDSALYLCASSTGTGGNEQFFGPGTRLTVL.

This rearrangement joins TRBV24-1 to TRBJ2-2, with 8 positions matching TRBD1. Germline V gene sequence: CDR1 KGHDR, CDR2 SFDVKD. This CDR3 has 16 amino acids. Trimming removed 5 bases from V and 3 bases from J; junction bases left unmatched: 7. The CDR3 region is CATSGDRGKDTGELFF. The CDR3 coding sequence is TGTGCCACCAGTGGCGACAGGGGAAAGGACACCGGGGAGCTGTTTTTT.

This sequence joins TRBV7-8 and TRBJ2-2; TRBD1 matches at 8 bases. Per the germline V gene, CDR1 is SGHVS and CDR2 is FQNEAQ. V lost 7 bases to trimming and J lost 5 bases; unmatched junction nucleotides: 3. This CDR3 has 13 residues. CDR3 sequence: CASNDRGTGELFF. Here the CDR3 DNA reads TGTGCCAGCAACGACAGGGGAACCGGGGAGCTGTTTTTT.

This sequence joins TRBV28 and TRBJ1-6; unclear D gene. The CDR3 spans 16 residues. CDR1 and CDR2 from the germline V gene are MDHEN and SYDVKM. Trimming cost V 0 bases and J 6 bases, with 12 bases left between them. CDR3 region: CASSLWKEGPNSPLHF. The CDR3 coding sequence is TGTGCCAGCAGTTTATGGAAGGAGGGCCCTAATTCACCCCTCCACTTT. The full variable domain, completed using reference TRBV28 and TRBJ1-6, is DVKVTQSSRYLVKRTGEKVFLECVQDMDHENMFWYRQDPGLGLRLIYFSYDVKMKEKGDIPEGYSVSREKKERFSLILESASTNQTSMYLCASSLWKEGPNSPLHFGNGTRLTVT.

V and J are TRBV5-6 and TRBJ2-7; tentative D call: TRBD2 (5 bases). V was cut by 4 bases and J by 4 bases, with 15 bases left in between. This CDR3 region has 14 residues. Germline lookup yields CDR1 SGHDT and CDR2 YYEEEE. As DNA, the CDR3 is TGTGCCAGCAGCCCTCGGGCTAGCCAATACGAGCAGTACTTC. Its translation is CASSPRASQYEQYF. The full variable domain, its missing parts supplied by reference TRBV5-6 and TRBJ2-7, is DAGVTQSPTHLIKTRGQQVTLRCSPKSGHDTVSWYQQALGQGPQFIFQYYEEEERQRGNFPDRFSGHQFPNYSSELNVNALLLGDSALYLCASSPRASQYEQYFGPGTRLTVT.